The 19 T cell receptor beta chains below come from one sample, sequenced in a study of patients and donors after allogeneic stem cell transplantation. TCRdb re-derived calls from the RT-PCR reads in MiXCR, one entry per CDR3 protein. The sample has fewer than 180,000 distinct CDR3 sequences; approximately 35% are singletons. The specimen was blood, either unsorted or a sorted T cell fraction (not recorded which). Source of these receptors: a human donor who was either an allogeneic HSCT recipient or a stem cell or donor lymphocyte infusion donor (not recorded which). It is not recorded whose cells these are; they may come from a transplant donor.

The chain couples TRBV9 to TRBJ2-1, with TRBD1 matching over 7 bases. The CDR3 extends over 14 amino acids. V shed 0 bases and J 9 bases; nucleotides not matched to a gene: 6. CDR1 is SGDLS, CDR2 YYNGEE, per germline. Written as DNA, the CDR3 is TGTGCCAGCAGCGTAGGACCGACAGGGACTGAGCAGTTCTTC. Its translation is CASSVGPTGTEQFF.

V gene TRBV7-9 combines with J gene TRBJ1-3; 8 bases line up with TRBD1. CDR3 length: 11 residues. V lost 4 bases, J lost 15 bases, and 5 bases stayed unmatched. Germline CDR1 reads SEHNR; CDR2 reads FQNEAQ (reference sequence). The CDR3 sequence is CASSSGQGSYF. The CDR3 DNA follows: TGTGCCAGCAGCTCCGGACAGGGATCATATTTT.

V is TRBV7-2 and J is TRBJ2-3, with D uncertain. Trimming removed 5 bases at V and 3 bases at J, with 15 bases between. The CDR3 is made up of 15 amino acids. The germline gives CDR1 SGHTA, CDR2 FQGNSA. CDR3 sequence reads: CASSLSMGYTDTQYF. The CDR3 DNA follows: TGTGCCAGCAGCCTCTCTATGGGCTATACAGATACGCAGTATTTT.

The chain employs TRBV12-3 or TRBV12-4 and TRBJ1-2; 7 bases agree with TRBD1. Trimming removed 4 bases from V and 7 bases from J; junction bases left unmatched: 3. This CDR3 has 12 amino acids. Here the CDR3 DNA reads TGTGCCAGCAGTTCGGGACAGCGTGGCTACACCTTC. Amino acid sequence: CASSSGQRGYTF.

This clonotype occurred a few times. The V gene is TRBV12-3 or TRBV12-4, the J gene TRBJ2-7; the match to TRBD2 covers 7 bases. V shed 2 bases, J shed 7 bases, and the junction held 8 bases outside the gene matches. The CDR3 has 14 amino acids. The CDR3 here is CASSLLSGKGEQYF. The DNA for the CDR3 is TGTGCCAGCAGTTTATTGAGCGGGAAGGGGGAGCAGTACTTC.

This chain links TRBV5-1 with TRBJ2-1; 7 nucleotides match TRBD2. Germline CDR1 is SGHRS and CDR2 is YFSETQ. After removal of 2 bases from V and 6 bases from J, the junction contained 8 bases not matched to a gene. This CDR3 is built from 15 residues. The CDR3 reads CASSFSRGDGNEQFF. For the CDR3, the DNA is TGCGCCAGCAGCTTCTCACGGGGGGACGGCAATGAGCAGTTCTTC.

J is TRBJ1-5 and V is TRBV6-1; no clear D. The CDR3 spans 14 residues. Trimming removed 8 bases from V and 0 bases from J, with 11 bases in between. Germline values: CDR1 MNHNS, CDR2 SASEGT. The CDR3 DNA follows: TGTGCCAGCTCGATAAAAGATAGCAATCAGCCCCAGCATTTT. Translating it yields CASSIKDSNQPQHF.

The CDR3 DNA reads TGCAGTGCCCTCTGGGGAGTTGACCCTATGGCTCTGCCCTACACCTTC. Translating gives CSALWGVDPMALPYTF. This rearrangement joins TRBV20-1 to TRBJ1-2, with unresolved D. With 6 bases removed from V and 10 bases from J, the gap between germline ends came to 30 bases. The germline V gene has CDR1 DFQATT and CDR2 SNEGSKA (reference sequence). CDR3 length: 16 residues.

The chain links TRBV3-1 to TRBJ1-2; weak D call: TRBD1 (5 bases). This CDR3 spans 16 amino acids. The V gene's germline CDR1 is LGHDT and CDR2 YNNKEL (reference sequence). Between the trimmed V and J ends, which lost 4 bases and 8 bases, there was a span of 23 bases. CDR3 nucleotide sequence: TGTGCCAGCAGCCCCGGCCGGAGGACCGGGACGGGAGGCTACACCTTC. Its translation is CASSPGRRTGTGGYTF.

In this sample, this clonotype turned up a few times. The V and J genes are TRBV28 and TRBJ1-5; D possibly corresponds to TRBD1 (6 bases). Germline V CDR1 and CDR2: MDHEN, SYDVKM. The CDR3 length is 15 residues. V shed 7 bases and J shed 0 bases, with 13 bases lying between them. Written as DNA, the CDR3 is TGTGCCAGCACCGGGGGGCAGTTTAGCAATCAGCCCCAGCATTTT. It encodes CASTGGQFSNQPQHF.

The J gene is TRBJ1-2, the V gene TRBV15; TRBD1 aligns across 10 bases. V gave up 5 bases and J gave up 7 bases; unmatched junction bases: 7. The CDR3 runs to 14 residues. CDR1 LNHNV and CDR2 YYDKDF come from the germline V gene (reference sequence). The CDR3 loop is CATSAGTGEVGYTF. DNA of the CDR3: TGTGCCACCAGCGCGGGGACAGGGGAAGTTGGCTACACCTTC.

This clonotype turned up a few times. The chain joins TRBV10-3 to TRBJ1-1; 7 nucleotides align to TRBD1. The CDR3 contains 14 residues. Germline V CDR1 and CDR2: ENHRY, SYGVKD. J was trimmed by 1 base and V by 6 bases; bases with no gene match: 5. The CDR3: CAIRPKGANTEAFF. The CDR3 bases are TGTGCCATCAGGCCGAAGGGGGCGAACACTGAAGCTTTCTTT.

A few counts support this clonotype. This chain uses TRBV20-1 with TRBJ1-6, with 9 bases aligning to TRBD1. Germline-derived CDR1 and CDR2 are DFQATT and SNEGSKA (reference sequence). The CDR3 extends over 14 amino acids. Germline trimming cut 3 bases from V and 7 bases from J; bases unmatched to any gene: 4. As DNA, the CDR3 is TGCAGTGCTAGCAGGACAGGGGTCAATTCACCCCTCCACTTT. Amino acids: CSASRTGVNSPLHF.

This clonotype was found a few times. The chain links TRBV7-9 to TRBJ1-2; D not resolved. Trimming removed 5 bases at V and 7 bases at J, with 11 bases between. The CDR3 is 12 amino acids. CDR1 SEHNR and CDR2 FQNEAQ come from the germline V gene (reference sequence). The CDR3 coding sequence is TGTGCCAGCAGCCCAAGGGAGGCTGGCTACACCTTC. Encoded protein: CASSPREAGYTF.

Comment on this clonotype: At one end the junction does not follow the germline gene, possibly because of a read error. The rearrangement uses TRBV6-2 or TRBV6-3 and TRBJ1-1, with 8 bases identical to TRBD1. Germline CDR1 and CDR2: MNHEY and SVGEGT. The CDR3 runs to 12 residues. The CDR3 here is CASRLSRGRTHF. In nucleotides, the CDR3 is TGTGCCAGCAGGCTATCCAGGGGGCGGACCCACTTT.

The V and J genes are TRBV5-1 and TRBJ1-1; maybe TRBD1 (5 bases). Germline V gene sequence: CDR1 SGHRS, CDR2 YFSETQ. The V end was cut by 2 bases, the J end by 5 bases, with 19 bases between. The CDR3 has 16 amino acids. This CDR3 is CASSLLRSQGGTEAFF. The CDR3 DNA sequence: TGCGCCAGCAGCTTACTCCGGAGCCAGGGTGGGACTGAAGCTTTCTTT.

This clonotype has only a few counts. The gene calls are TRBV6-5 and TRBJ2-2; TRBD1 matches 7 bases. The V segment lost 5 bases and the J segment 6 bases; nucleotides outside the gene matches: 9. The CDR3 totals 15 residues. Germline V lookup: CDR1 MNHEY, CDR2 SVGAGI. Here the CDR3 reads CASSPRQGAAGELFF. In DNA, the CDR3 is TGTGCCAGCAGTCCCCGACAGGGAGCCGCCGGGGAGCTGTTTTTT.

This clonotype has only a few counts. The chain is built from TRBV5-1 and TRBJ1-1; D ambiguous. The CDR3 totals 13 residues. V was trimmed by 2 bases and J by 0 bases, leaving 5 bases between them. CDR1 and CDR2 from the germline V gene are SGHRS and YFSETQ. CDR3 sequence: CASSFVLNTEAFF. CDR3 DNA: TGCGCCAGCAGCTTCGTCCTGAACACTGAAGCTTTCTTT.

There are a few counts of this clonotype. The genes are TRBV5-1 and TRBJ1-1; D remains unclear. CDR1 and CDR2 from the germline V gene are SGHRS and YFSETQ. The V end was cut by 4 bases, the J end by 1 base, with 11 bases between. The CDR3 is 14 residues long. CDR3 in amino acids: CASSPSVGNTEAFF. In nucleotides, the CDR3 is TGCGCCAGCAGCCCCTCGGTTGGGAACACTGAAGCTTTCTTT.